This T cell receptor beta chain was sequenced during a study of shared T cell receptors in the human thymus. Repertoires were generated with immunoSEQ multiplex PCR, while TCRdb's copy carries only in-frame clones and drops some. The sample lists about 660,000 clones, over 75% occurring once. Germline CDR1 LGHNA, CDR2 YSLEER. Trimming cost V 0 bases and J 4 bases, with 12 bases left between them. The CDR3 extends over 15 amino acids. This sample was shared with a second study, whose subject was human thymus T cells. Turning to that study: Donors were healthy Finnish infants having corrective surgery for congenital heart defects. Obtained as resections during corrective heart surgery, the thymus tissue was then studied. Related research described thymic repertoires that were highly overlapping among unrelated individuals.

The chain employs TRBV4-3 and TRBJ1-2; no clear D gene. The material sequenced was thymocytes. The clonotype originates from a boy under two years old with a congenital heart defect. This chain's CDR3 is CASSQDVTELYGYTF. As DNA, the CDR3 is TGCGCCAGCAGCCAAGATGTTACAGAACTCTATGGCTACACCTTC.